This T cell receptor (beta chain) was obtained from a study of Ad26.COV2.S vaccination and SARS-CoV-2 variants. Study as a whole: The authors gave Ad26.COV2.S intramuscularly, either once or twice 56 days apart.

Regarding the study as a whole: Vaccinees reportedly had broad spike-specific CD8+ and CD4+ T cell responses.

Regarding this clone: Its antigen is unidentified.

Treatment noted: roughly 19 received Ad26.COV2.S at low or high dose, single or two shots; roughly five received placebo; per-sample allocation not given. At day 63 after the first vaccine or placebo injection, samples were drawn. In the vaccine, an Ad26 vector expressed the SARS-CoV-2 spike of the Wuhan strain. Clones were sequenced by immunoSEQ multiplex PCR, and TCRdb holds only the in-frame ones, with some missing. The data contain fewer than 400,000 clones, about nine tenths of them singletons. Germline CDR1 and CDR2: SGHNT and YYREEE (reference sequence). This CDR3 is 14 amino acids long. With 6 bases removed from V and 0 bases from J, the gap between germline ends came to 12 bases.

The chain employs TRBV5-4 and TRBJ2-5; TRBD2 is a possible D gene (5 bases). This sample comprised peripheral blood, obtained in a trial of Ad26.COV2.S vaccine versus placebo. The clonotype originates from a person between 18 and 65 years old who received the Ad26.COV2.S COVID-19 vaccine or a placebo. The CDR3 loop reads CASTSPGNQETQYF. Written as DNA, the CDR3 is TGTGCCAGCACCTCACCCGGGAACCAAGAGACCCAGTACTTC.